This T cell receptor beta chain originates from a study of Ad26.COV2.S vaccination and SARS-CoV-2 variants (dated by TCRdb to the early 2020s). For the study in its entirety: Vaccine-arm donors were drawn from COV1001, a multicentre, randomized, double-blind, placebo-controlled phase I-IIa trial of Ad26.COV2.S in healthy adults. Trial participants were randomized into five groups of five: low-dose or high-dose Ad26.COV2.S given once or twice, or placebo on both occasions. The TCR-sequenced set comprised about 32 samples: some 20 Ad26.COV2.S vaccine recipients, 5 placebo recipients and 8 SARS-CoV-2 convalescent individuals. TCRbeta repertoire sequencing was used to assess the specificity and breadth of SARS-CoV-2-reactive T cell receptors after Ad26.COV2.S vaccination. Investigators remained blinded to trial group allocation during experiments and outcome assessment. Ad26.COV2.S was administered intramuscularly at a dose of 5x10^10 or 1x10^11 viral particles, either as one shot or as two shots given 56 days apart. Study-wide findings and limitations: Vaccine and placebo recipients had comparable non-spike TCR breadth, which fits with the vaccine containing only spike. After vaccination, substantial breadth of spike-specific CD8+ and CD4+ T cell responses was reported. The study was not powered to compare responses between vaccine doses or regimens. According to the authors, total T cell responses may have been underestimated by the TCR breadth and depth analyses. Compared with placebo recipients, Ad26.COV2.S recipients showed higher spike-specific TCR breadth (P = 0.0014).

The immunoSEQ Assay was used to sequence TCRbeta CDR3 regions. After extraction, genomic DNA underwent amplification by bias-controlled multiplex PCR, followed by high-throughput sequencing. In the source study's methods: To quantify the absolute abundance of every unique TCRbeta CDR3 region, sequences were collapsed and filtered. Usable DNA was measured by amplifying reference genes present in all nucleated cells, and TCRbeta template counts were normalized to that usable DNA to estimate T cell fraction. Repertoire TCRs were annotated as SARS-CoV-2-specific by exact matching of V gene, CDR3 amino acid sequence and J gene to a known reactive TCR set. The reference SARS-CoV-2 TCR set was obtained from MIRA and was filtered for enrichment in COVID-19-positive ImmuneCODE repertoires, whereby public or cross-reactive TCRs were removed. Drawing on the MIRA antigens, annotated TCRs were analysed further at the level of specific ORF or position within ORF. Depth was the summed frequency of annotated unique rearrangements, while breadth was defined as annotated unique rearrangements over total unique productive rearrangements. TCR breadth was compared between groups using two-sided Wilcoxon rank-sum tests. TCRdb retrieved this table from immuneACCESS and kept in-frame rearrangements only. Not all clones are present; in checked studies, unresolved V genes account for under half, and no reason is known for the remainder. The V and J calls and clone size come from that table; D and trimming were worked out from the DNA. Here the sample has about 350,000 clones; 75% to 90% occur a single time. The ten largest clones take up approximately 12% of the sample.

With regard to this clone: The target of this receptor is not known. No quality values exist for individual bases; no much larger clone is one base distant.

Sequences MGHRA (CDR1) and YSYEKL (CDR2) are obtained from the germline V gene. V has 6 bases trimmed and J has 2 bases trimmed; junction bases matching no gene number 5. The CDR3 runs 14 amino acids, cysteine and phenylalanine included. Left in the record is the CDR3 DNA by itself, 42 bases read in frame from the first base. The treatment or condition label on this specimen signifies: roughly 20 received Ad26.COV2.S at low or high dose, single or two shots; several received placebo; per-sample allocation not given. For vaccine and placebo recipients, repertoires were sequenced using samples collected on day 63 after the first injection. In Cohort 1b, 25 adults aged 18-55 years were enrolled at a single site in Boston, USA, between 29 July and 7 August 2020. Ad26.COV2.S consisted of a replication-incompetent adenovirus type 26 vector by which a prefusion-stabilized SARS-CoV-2 spike protein from the original Wuhan strain was expressed.

The chain uses TRBV4-1 and TRBJ2-7; the central 9 bases match TRBD1. The TCR was taken from a person between 18 and 65 years old who received the Ad26.COV2.S COVID-19 vaccine or a placebo. The source material was peripheral blood, sampled in a trial of Ad26.COV2.S vaccine versus placebo. The DNA reads TGCGCCAGCAGTCCCGGGACAGGGACCTACGAGCAGTACTTC. Translated, this is CASSPGTGTYEQYF.